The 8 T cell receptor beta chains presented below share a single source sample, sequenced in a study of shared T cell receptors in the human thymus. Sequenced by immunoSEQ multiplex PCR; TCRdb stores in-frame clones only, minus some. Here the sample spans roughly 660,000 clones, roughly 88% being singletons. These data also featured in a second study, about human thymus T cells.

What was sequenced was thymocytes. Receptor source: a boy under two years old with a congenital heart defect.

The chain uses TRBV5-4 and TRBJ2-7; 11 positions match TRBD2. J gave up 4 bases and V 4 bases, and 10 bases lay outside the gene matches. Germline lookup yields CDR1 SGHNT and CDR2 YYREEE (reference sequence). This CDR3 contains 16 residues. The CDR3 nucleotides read TGTGCCAGCAGCATGTTTACTAGCGGGAGTAGGTACGAGCAGTACTTC. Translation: CASSMFTSGSRYEQYF.

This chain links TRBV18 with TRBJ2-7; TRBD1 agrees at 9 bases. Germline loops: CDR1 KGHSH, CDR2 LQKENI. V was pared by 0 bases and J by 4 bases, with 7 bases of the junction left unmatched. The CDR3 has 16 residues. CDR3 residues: CASSPPNRGLIYEQYF. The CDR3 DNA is TGTGCCAGCTCACCACCAAACAGGGGGCTTATTTACGAGCAGTACTTC.

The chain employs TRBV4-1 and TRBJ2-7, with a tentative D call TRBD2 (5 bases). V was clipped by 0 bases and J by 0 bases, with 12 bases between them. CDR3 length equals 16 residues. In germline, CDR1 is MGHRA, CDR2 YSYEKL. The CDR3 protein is CASSQDPRGSSYEQYF. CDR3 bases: TGCGCCAGCAGCCAAGACCCTAGAGGGAGCTCCTACGAGCAGTACTTC.

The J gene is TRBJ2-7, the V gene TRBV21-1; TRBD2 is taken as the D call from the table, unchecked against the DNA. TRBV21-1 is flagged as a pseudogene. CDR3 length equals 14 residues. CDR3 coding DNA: TGTGCCAGCAATCAGACTAGCGGGATCTACGAGCAGTACTTC. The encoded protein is CASNQTSGIYEQYF.

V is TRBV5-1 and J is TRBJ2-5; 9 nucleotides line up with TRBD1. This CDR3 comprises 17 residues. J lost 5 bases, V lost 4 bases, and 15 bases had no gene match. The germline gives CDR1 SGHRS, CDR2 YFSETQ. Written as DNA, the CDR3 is TGCGCCAGCAGCCCCCCCGGGACAGGGTTTCTGGGGGAGACCCAGTACTTC. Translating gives CASSPPGTGFLGETQYF.

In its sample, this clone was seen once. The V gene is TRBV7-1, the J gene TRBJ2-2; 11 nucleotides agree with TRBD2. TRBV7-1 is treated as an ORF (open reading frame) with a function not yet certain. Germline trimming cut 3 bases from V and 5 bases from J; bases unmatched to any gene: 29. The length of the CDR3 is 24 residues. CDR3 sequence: CASSSRTGAIPGLAGLLRTGELFF. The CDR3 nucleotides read TGTGCCAGCAGCTCGCGGACAGGGGCTATTCCTGGACTAGCGGGCCTCCTTCGTACCGGGGAGCTGTTTTTT.

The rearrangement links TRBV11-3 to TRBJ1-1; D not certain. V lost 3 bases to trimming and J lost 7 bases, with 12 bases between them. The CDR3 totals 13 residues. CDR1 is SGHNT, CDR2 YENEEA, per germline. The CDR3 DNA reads TGTGCCAGCAGCTTCGGGAGGGTCGGTGAAGCTTTCTTT. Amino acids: CASSFGRVGEAFF.

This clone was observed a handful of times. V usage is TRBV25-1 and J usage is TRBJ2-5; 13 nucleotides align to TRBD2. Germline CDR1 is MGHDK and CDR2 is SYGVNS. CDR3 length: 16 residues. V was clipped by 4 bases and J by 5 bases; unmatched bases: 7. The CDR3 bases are TGTGCCAGCAGTGCCACTAGCGGGAGGGCCTGGGAGACCCAGTACTTC. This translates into CASSATSGRAWETQYF.